Following are 26 T cell receptor beta chains from one sample sequenced in a study of control samples from healthy donors and cancer patients. Sequencing used immunoSEQ multiplex PCR; TCRdb keeps in-frame clones, though not all of them. The table shows about 120,000 clones, with just under 95% occurring only once. The sequenced sample consisted of blood. These receptors came from a man in his thirties or forties in good health.

The rearrangement uses TRBV4-3 and TRBJ2-5; the D is unclear. In germline, CDR1 is LGHNA, CDR2 YSLEER. V gave up 1 base and J gave up 0 bases, with 6 bases separating them. The CDR3 length is 14 residues. The CDR3 loop is CASSQGTYQETQYF. The CDR3 DNA reads as TGCGCCAGCAGCCAAGGGACGTACCAAGAGACCCAGTACTTC.

The V and J genes are TRBV9 and TRBJ2-1; D may be TRBD1 or TRBD2 (5 bases each). Trimming took off 0 bases at V and 2 bases at J, with 12 bases between the two ends. Germline values: CDR1 SGDLS, CDR2 YYNGEE. The CDR3 has 16 amino acids. CDR3 sequence: CASSVERIGAYNEQFF. The CDR3 DNA reads as TGTGCCAGCAGCGTAGAGCGGATAGGGGCCTACAATGAGCAGTTCTTC.

The chain uses TRBV2 and TRBJ2-5, with D perhaps being TRBD1 or TRBD2 (6 bases each). Per germline, CDR1 SNHLY and CDR2 FYNNEI. The CDR3 runs 15 residues. Trimming removed 8 bases from V and 4 bases from J, with 20 bases in between. CDR3 in DNA: TGTGCCAGCGGAATTGGGGGGCTGAGTGGAGAGACCCAGTACTTC. This sequence encodes CASGIGGLSGETQYF.

The V gene is TRBV5-1, the J gene TRBJ1-1; tentative D call: TRBD1 (6 bases). The CDR3 contains 13 residues. CDR1 is SGHRS, CDR2 YFSETQ, per germline. The germline V and J ends were trimmed by 1 base and 4 bases, with 8 bases remaining between them. CDR3 protein: CASSLLGGTEAFF. The CDR3 DNA reads as TGCGCCAGCAGCTTGCTAGGGGGCACTGAAGCTTTCTTT. Together with reference TRBV5-1 and TRBJ1-1, the CDR3 gives the full variable domain: KAGVTQTPRYLIKTRGQQVTLSCSPISGHRSVSWYQQTPGQGLQFLFEYFSETQRNKGNFPGRFSGRQFSNSRSEMNVSTLELGDSALYLCASSLLGGTEAFFGQGTRLTVV.

The V gene is TRBV7-9, the J gene TRBJ1-6; possible D gene TRBD1, 6 bases. Trimming pared 3 bases from V and 10 bases from J, leaving 13 bases between. Germline V gene data show CDR1 as SEHNR and CDR2 as FQNEAQ (reference sequence). The CDR3 runs 14 residues. CDR3 coding DNA: TGTGCCAGCAGCTTCAGGGGCTCTGAGTCACCCCTCCACTTT. Residues: CASSFRGSESPLHF.

This chain connects TRBV19 to TRBJ2-2; perhaps D is TRBD1 or TRBD2 (5 bases each). V was shortened by 5 bases and J by 1 base, with 8 bases between the two germline ends. The CDR3 contains 14 residues. Germline values: CDR1 LNHDA, CDR2 SQIVND (reference sequence). The CDR3 DNA is TGTGCCAGTAGTCGGGACCGGAACACCGGGGAGCTGTTTTTT. It is translated as CASSRDRNTGELFF.

The chain joins TRBV7-8 to TRBJ2-1; perhaps D is TRBD1 or TRBD2 (6 bases each). The V gene's germline CDR1 is SGHVS and CDR2 FQNEAQ. Deletions cut 7 bases from V and 8 bases from J, with 18 bases between. There are 14 residues in the CDR3. CDR3 bases: TGTGCCAGCATAAAAGGGGGGCGGCATGATGAGCAGTTCTTC. Translation gives CASIKGGRHDEQFF.

The rearrangement links TRBV3-1 (or the pseudogene TRBV3-2) to TRBJ2-5; possibly TRBD1 or TRBD2 for D (6 bases each). V gave up 1 base and J gave up 5 bases, with 14 bases separating them. The CDR3 is 15 amino acids. CDR1 and CDR2 (germline): LGHDT, YNNKEL (reference sequence). The CDR3 DNA reads as TGTGCCAGCAGCCAAGCGGGGGCCCTCTTCGAGACCCAGTACTTC. It specifies CASSQAGALFETQYF.

This chain links TRBV2 with TRBJ1-3; D ambiguous. From germline, CDR1 is SNHLY and CDR2 FYNNEI. V was cut by 4 bases and J by 3 bases, with 19 bases left in between. This CDR3 is built from 17 residues. The CDR3 nucleotides are TGTGCCAGCAGTGTACTAGGAGGCAGGTTGCTTGGAAACACCATATATTTT. Translating gives CASSVLGGRLLGNTIYF.

J is TRBJ1-5 and V is TRBV19; D is uncertain. V lost 2 bases and J 11 bases, leaving 10 bases between the germline ends. Looked up from germline, CDR1 is LNHDA and CDR2 is SQIVND (reference sequence). The length of the CDR3 is 12 residues. Here the CDR3 reads CASSIRREAQHF. The DNA for the CDR3 is TGTGCCAGTAGTATACGACGAGAGGCCCAGCATTTT.

This clone is a singleton in its sample. The genes are TRBV18 and TRBJ1-3, with 7 bases lining up with TRBD1. The CDR3 contains 17 residues. V was clipped by 4 bases and J by 0 bases; unmatched bases: 9. Germline V gene lookup returns CDR1 KGHSH and CDR2 LQKENI. The CDR3 here is CASSLTTGDSSGNTIYF. For the CDR3, the DNA is TGTGCCAGCTCACTCACCACAGGGGACAGCTCTGGAAACACCATATATTTT.

This chain uses TRBV9 with TRBJ2-3, with TRBD2 matching over 8 bases. There are 15 residues in the CDR3. The germline CDR1 and CDR2 sequences are SGDLS and YYNGEE. Trimming cost V 4 bases and J 4 bases; bases outside gene matches: 8. The CDR3 bases are TGTGCCAGCAGCCGAGGGGCGGGGGGTCCAGATACGCAGTATTTT. Protein sequence: CASSRGAGGPDTQYF.

V is TRBV4-1 and J is TRBJ2-7; no firm D call. V lost 4 bases to trimming and J lost 3 bases, with 10 bases between them. Germline CDR1 and CDR2: MGHRA and YSYEKL. The CDR3 extends over 13 amino acids. In nucleotides, the CDR3 is TGCGCCAGCAGCCTCGGGTTTAGCTACGAGCAGTACTTC. This codes for CASSLGFSYEQYF.

The gene calls are TRBV11-3 and TRBJ2-5, with TRBD2 as a possible D gene (5 bases). The CDR3 totals 15 residues. Trimming pared 3 bases from V and 5 bases from J, leaving 16 bases between. Germline assignment: CDR1 SGHNT and CDR2 YENEEA. Written as DNA, the CDR3 is TGTGCCAGCAGCTTTTCCGGGCTATCGGGGGAGACCCAGTACTTC. Translation: CASSFSGLSGETQYF.

CDR3 loop: CASSPQGGDYEQYF. CDR3 coding DNA: TGTGCCAGCAGCCCCCAGGGAGGGGACTACGAGCAGTACTTC. The chain joins TRBV7-9 to TRBJ2-7; 7 nucleotides line up with TRBD2. From germline, CDR1 is SEHNR and CDR2 FQNEAQ (reference sequence). The CDR3 is 14 residues long. Unmatched junction bases numbered 7, after V lost 5 bases and J lost 3 bases.

The chain uses TRBV11-2 and TRBJ2-3; D unresolved. V shed 4 bases and J shed 1 base, with 12 bases lying between them. Germline loops: CDR1 SGHAT, CDR2 FQNNGV. The length of the CDR3 is 15 residues. CDR3 region: CASSSYVRRTDTQYF. As DNA, the CDR3 is TGTGCCAGCAGCTCGTATGTAAGACGCACAGATACGCAGTATTTT.

The CDR3 reads CASSSDTFNEKLFF. The CDR3 DNA reads TGTGCCAGCAGCTCCGACACGTTTAATGAAAAACTGTTTTTT. The chain uses TRBV7-9 and TRBJ1-4; unclear D gene. The germline V gene encodes CDR1 SEHNR and CDR2 FQNEAQ (reference sequence). V was cut by 4 bases and J by 4 bases, with 10 bases left in between. The CDR3 totals 14 residues.

This chain connects TRBV11-2 to TRBJ1-6; possibly TRBD1 for D (6 bases). Germline V gene data show CDR1 as SGHAT and CDR2 as FQNNGV. The V gene lost 7 bases and the J gene lost 10 bases, with 14 bases spanning the gap. This CDR3 has 13 amino acids. Written as DNA, the CDR3 is TGTGCCAGCAATGAGGGGGAAGGCTCACCCCTCCACTTT. The encoded protein is CASNEGEGSPLHF.

This clone was recorded only once. In DNA, the CDR3 is TGTGCCAGCATAAGGAGGGGGCTTTTAAGCAATCAGCCCCAGCATTTT. Protein product: CASIRRGLLSNQPQHF. The chain uses TRBV28 and TRBJ1-5, with TRBD1 identical over 7 bases. Germline V gene data show CDR1 as MDHEN and CDR2 as SYDVKM. The CDR3 is 16 amino acids. Trimming at V came to 7 bases and at J to 1 base, leaving 10 bases not matched to a gene.

The chain uses TRBV28 and TRBJ1-5; tentatively, D is TRBD1 (6 bases). The CDR3 is 15 amino acids. The V end was cut by 3 bases, the J end by 0 bases, with 9 bases between. CDR1 MDHEN and CDR2 SYDVKM come from the germline V gene. The CDR3 region is CASSFYRVSNQPQHF. For the CDR3, the DNA is TGTGCCAGCAGTTTTTACAGGGTTAGCAATCAGCCCCAGCATTTT. Using reference TRBV28 and TRBJ1-5 for the parts outside the CDR3, the full variable domain is DVKVTQSSRYLVKRTGEKVFLECVQDMDHENMFWYRQDPGLGLRLIYFSYDVKMKEKGDIPEGYSVSREKKERFSLILESASTNQTSMYLCASSFYRVSNQPQHFGDGTRLSIL.

In this sample, this clone turned up once. The rearrangement uses TRBV7-9 and TRBJ2-1; D uncertain. CDR3 length: 14 residues. V lost 2 bases, J lost 5 bases, and 10 bases lay in between. Germline assignment: CDR1 SEHNR and CDR2 FQNEAQ (reference sequence). CDR3 coding DNA: TGTGCCAGCAGCTTATTAGTAGGGCACAATGAGCAGTTCTTC. Protein: CASSLLVGHNEQFF.

The gene calls are TRBV2 and TRBJ1-1; 7 nucleotides line up with TRBD1. With 4 bases clipped from V and 0 bases from J, the junction kept 5 bases outside the gene matches. The CDR3 has 15 amino acids. The germline V gene encodes CDR1 SNHLY and CDR2 FYNNEI. The CDR3 protein is CASSGRTGLNTEAFF. CDR3 sequence (DNA): TGTGCCAGCAGTGGTAGGACAGGCCTGAACACTGAAGCTTTCTTT.

The chain uses TRBV28 and TRBJ2-1; 8 bases line up with TRBD2. Germline loops: CDR1 MDHEN, CDR2 SYDVKM. V was clipped by 5 bases and J by 5 bases; unmatched bases: 8. This CDR3 spans 15 amino acids. The CDR3 DNA follows: TGTGCCAGCAGTCCATGGGCGGGGGGCCACAATGAGCAGTTCTTC. It encodes CASSPWAGGHNEQFF.

The J gene is TRBJ2-1, the V gene TRBV4-1; 10 nucleotides align to TRBD2. Per germline, CDR1 MGHRA and CDR2 YSYEKL. The ends lost 4 bases at V and 7 bases at J; junction bases unmatched: 7. The CDR3 has 15 amino acids. CDR3 coding DNA: TGCGCCAGCAGCCCACCAGCGGGGGGGTATAATGAGCAGTTCTTC. This encodes CASSPPAGGYNEQFF.

This clone came up once. The V and J genes are TRBV19 and TRBJ2-2; a possible D gene is TRBD1 (6 bases). This CDR3 comprises 15 residues. Germline V CDR1 and CDR2: LNHDA, SQIVND (reference sequence). V was clipped by 1 base and J by 9 bases, with 15 bases between them. CDR3: CASSIGSGHARELFF. Written as DNA, the CDR3 is TGTGCCAGTAGTATAGGTTCGGGACACGCAAGGGAGCTGTTTTTT.

The V call is TRBV3-1 (or the pseudogene TRBV3-2), the J call TRBJ2-1, with D uncertain. CDR1 LGHDT and CDR2 YNNKEL come from the germline V gene (reference sequence). Trimming left V 6 bases short and J 14 bases short, with 14 bases between. The CDR3 loop spans 11 amino acids. The CDR3 here is CASSSELVEFF. CDR3 nucleotides: TGTGCCAGCAGTTCCGAACTGGTGGAGTTCTTC.